Presented here are 17 T cell receptor beta chains from one specimen sequenced in a study of blood T cell repertoires in COVID-19. TCRdb keeps only in-frame clones here, not all; method: immunoSEQ multiplex PCR. The repertoire holds 35,000 or so clones, with approximately 90% as singletons. The sequencing input was peripheral blood. Source of these receptors: a human donor in a cohort sampled during active COVID-19.

The V and J genes are TRBV7-9 and TRBJ2-1; the D gene is possibly TRBD2 (5 bases). V dropped 5 bases and J dropped 10 bases, with 18 bases sitting between them. Germline-derived CDR1 and CDR2 are SEHNR and FQNEAQ (reference sequence). CDR3 length: 14 residues. In DNA, the CDR3 is TGTGCCAGCAGCCACAAAACTAGTGCTGGCGAGCAGTTCTTC. Translation: CASSHKTSAGEQFF.

This rearrangement joins TRBV5-5 to TRBJ2-1; 13 bases match TRBD2. CDR3 size: 17 residues. Germline CDR1 and CDR2: SGHKS and YYEKEE (reference sequence). With 4 bases clipped from V and 1 base from J, the junction kept 5 bases outside the gene matches. The CDR3 nucleotides are TGTGCCAGCAGCCCACGACTAGCGGGAGGATCCTACAATGAGCAGTTCTTC. Its protein product is CASSPRLAGGSYNEQFF.

The sample holds one count of this clone. V usage is TRBV4-1 and J usage is TRBJ2-7; maybe TRBD1 (6 bases). Germline V gives CDR1 MGHRA, CDR2 YSYEKL. The CDR3 runs to 16 residues. V lost 0 bases and J lost 1, with 13 bases in between. CDR3 loop: CASSQEGATDSYEQYF. In DNA, the CDR3 is TGCGCCAGCAGCCAAGAGGGGGCGACAGATTCCTACGAGCAGTACTTC.

V gene TRBV9 combines with J gene TRBJ2-2, with 8 bases lining up with TRBD2. Germline V gene data show CDR1 as SGDLS and CDR2 as YYNGEE. The J segment lost 9 bases and the V segment lost 6 bases, leaving 7 bases of the junction unmatched. This CDR3 has 13 residues. The CDR3 bases are TGTGCCAGCACTCAAACTAGCGGCAGGGAGCTGTTTTTT. It is translated as CASTQTSGRELFF. The complete variable domain, with remaining parts taken from reference TRBV9 and TRBJ2-2, reads DSGVTQTPKHLITATGQRVTLRCSPRSGDLSVYWYQQSLDQGLQFLIQYYNGEERAKGNILERFSAQQFPDLHSELNLSSLELGDSALYFCASTQTSGRELFFGEGSRLTVL.

The chain uses TRBV5-4 and TRBJ2-5; 10 nucleotides line up with TRBD2. The CDR3 is 15 residues long. CDR1 is SGHNT, CDR2 YYREEE, per germline (reference sequence). V shed 3 bases, J shed 5 bases, and the junction held 7 bases outside the gene matches. The CDR3 is CASSSRSGRGETQYF. CDR3 coding DNA: TGTGCCAGCAGCTCACGGAGCGGGAGGGGCGAGACCCAGTACTTC.

The chain recombines TRBV6-1 with TRBJ1-5; D is uncertain. The V gene lost 2 bases and the J gene lost 9 bases, with 20 bases spanning the gap. From germline, CDR1 is MNHNS and CDR2 SASEGT. The CDR3 consists of 16 residues. CDR3 amino acids: CASSENHMAGPGPQHF. The DNA of the CDR3 is TGTGCCAGCAGTGAAAATCATATGGCAGGCCCTGGGCCCCAGCATTTT.

The rearrangement links TRBV5-1 to TRBJ2-7; 7 bases line up with TRBD2. Germline V gene data show CDR1 as SGHRS and CDR2 as YFSETQ. Trimming took 7 bases from V and 4 from J; bases not matched to a gene: 11. CDR3 length: 14 residues. CDR3 amino acids: CASSVGTTQYEQYF. CDR3 in DNA: TGCGCCAGCTCGGTGGGGACTACGCAATACGAGCAGTACTTC. The full variable domain, with the rest looked up from reference TRBV5-1 and TRBJ2-7, is KAGVTQTPRYLIKTRGQQVTLSCSPISGHRSVSWYQQTPGQGLQFLFEYFSETQRNKGNFPGRFSGRQFSNSRSEMNVSTLELGDSALYLCASSVGTTQYEQYFGPGTRLTVT.

J is TRBJ2-5 and V is TRBV24-1; 7 bases map to TRBD1. Losses at the gene ends were 0 bases for V and 3 bases for J; bases not matched to a gene: 3. Germline lookup yields CDR1 KGHDR and CDR2 SFDVKD. The CDR3 is made up of 15 amino acids. CDR3 bases: TGTGCCACCAGTGATTTGAGAACAGGGGAAGAGACCCAGTACTTC. Protein: CATSDLRTGEETQYF.

The chain couples TRBV5-1 to TRBJ2-5; 12 positions match TRBD1. Germline V gene lookup returns CDR1 SGHRS and CDR2 YFSETQ. The trim removed 4 bases at V and 0 bases at J, leaving 10 bases unmatched. This CDR3 region has 18 residues. Here the CDR3 DNA reads TGCGCCAGCAGCCCGGGACAGGGGGCCCTTTTGTACCAAGAGACCCAGTACTTC. Translation gives CASSPGQGALLYQETQYF.

This chain uses TRBV19 with TRBJ2-3, with D hard to call. Germline V CDR1 and CDR2: LNHDA, SQIVND (reference sequence). The CDR3 has 15 residues. Trimming removed 3 bases from V and 0 bases from J, with 10 bases in between. Here the CDR3 reads CASSIEDSSTDTQYF. CDR3 sequence (DNA): TGTGCCAGTAGTATCGAGGATTCTAGCACAGATACGCAGTATTTT.

This chain uses TRBV28 with TRBJ1-1; TRBD1 might be the D (6 bases). Per the germline V gene, CDR1 is MDHEN and CDR2 is SYDVKM. Trimming took 6 bases from V and 6 from J, leaving 14 bases between them. CDR3 length: 13 amino acids. The CDR3, as DNA: TGTGCCAGCAGACACACAGGGAGCGCTGAAGCTTTCTTT. It yields the protein CASRHTGSAEAFF.

The genes are TRBV28 and TRBJ2-1; D possibly corresponds to TRBD1 (5 bases). The CDR3 spans 13 residues. CDR1 and CDR2 from the germline V gene are MDHEN and SYDVKM. Trimming pared 7 bases from V and 8 bases from J, leaving 15 bases between. CDR3 nucleotide sequence: TGTGCCAGCATAGCTGGGGCCTTCGATGAGCAGTTCTTC. Translating it yields CASIAGAFDEQFF.

The V and J genes are TRBV27 and TRBJ1-3; D is possibly TRBD1 (6 bases). The V end lost 2 bases, the J end lost 0 bases, and 11 bases lay between the germline ends. CDR3 size: 16 residues. Germline CDR1 and CDR2: MNHEY and SMNVEV (reference sequence). The CDR3 spells CASSLGGHLSGNTIYF. CDR3 coding DNA: TGTGCCAGCAGTTTAGGGGGACACCTCTCTGGAAACACCATATATTTT.

The table lists this clone with a count of one. V and J are TRBV6-6 and TRBJ2-1; TRBD1 matches 8 bases. V shed 10 bases, J shed 8 bases, and the junction held 10 bases outside the gene matches. The CDR3 contains 13 residues. Looked up from germline, CDR1 is MNHNY and CDR2 is SVGAGI (reference sequence). The CDR3 sequence is CATGLTGGYEQFF. For the CDR3, the DNA is TGTGCCACCGGGTTAACAGGGGGGTATGAGCAGTTCTTC.

The chain is built from TRBV11-2 and TRBJ2-1, with 7 bases matching TRBD2. CDR3 length equals 13 residues. CDR1 and CDR2 from the germline V gene are SGHAT and FQNNGV. V dropped 5 bases and J dropped 5; count of bases not matched to a gene: 3. The CDR3 region has the DNA TGTGCCAGCAGCCCGGGGACTAACAATGAGCAGTTCTTC. It codes for CASSPGTNNEQFF.

The chain uses TRBV6-4 and TRBJ2-1, with TRBD2 matching 10 bases. The germline V gene encodes CDR1 MRHNA and CDR2 SNTAGT. J lost 7 bases, V lost 4 bases, and 10 bases had no gene match. There are 16 residues in the CDR3. This chain's CDR3 is CASSVAGTSVINEQFF. The CDR3 DNA reads as TGTGCCAGCAGTGTCGCCGGGACTAGCGTGATAAATGAGCAGTTCTTC.

This chain links TRBV28 with TRBJ2-3; TRBD2 matches 14 bases. Germline loops: CDR1 MDHEN, CDR2 SYDVKM. Trimming took 9 bases from V and 1 from J; bases not matched to a gene: 15. The CDR3 has 19 residues. This chain's CDR3 is CASAGLGTSGSGGTDTQYF. CDR3 DNA sequence: TGTGCCAGTGCCGGGTTGGGGACTAGCGGGAGTGGGGGCACAGATACGCAGTATTTT.